The 14 T cell receptor beta chains below come from one sample, sequenced in a study of early T cells in non-severe SARS-CoV-2 infection. TCRdb processed the 5' RACE reads anew with MiXCR; each CDR3 protein has one entry. The data show tens of thousands of distinct CDR3 sequences, roughly a tenth seen once. The specimen was whole blood. Receptors were obtained from an adult who was a healthcare worker with PCR-confirmed SARS-CoV-2 infection or an uninfected control (not recorded which).

The chain is built from TRBV5-1 and TRBJ2-7; either TRBD1 or TRBD2 may supply D (6 bases each). The CDR3 covers 13 residues. V dropped 3 bases and J dropped 2 bases, with 9 bases sitting between them. CDR1 is SGHRS, CDR2 YFSETQ, per germline. The CDR3 DNA reads as TGCGCCAGCAGCTGGGGGGACACCTACGAGCAGTACTTC. Translation: CASSWGDTYEQYF.

CDR3 DNA: TGTGCCAGCAGCTTATCTCCCGGCGGGGGGCAAGAGACCCAGTACTTC. This gives the protein CASSLSPGGGQETQYF. The gene calls are TRBV7-6 and TRBJ2-5; 8 nucleotides line up with TRBD2. CDR3 length: 16 amino acids. CDR1 is SGHVS, CDR2 FNYEAQ, per germline. J was trimmed by 2 bases and V by 2 bases; bases with no gene match: 7.

V gene TRBV7-2 combines with J gene TRBJ2-1; D uncertain. Trimming took off 1 base at V and 3 bases at J, with 22 bases between the two ends. CDR1 is SGHTA and CDR2 is FQGNSA in the germline V gene. The CDR3 sequence is 19 residues long. CDR3 DNA: TGTGCCAGCAGCTTAGGAGCGTTTCGTGCCCCGGGTAGCTACAATGAGCAGTTCTTC. Its protein product is CASSLGAFRAPGSYNEQFF.

A note on this clonotype: A read error is possible here, since a much larger clone lies one base away. V gene TRBV15 combines with J gene TRBJ2-3; perhaps TRBD1 as D (5 bases). Germline CDR1 LNHNV, CDR2 YYDKDF (reference sequence). CDR3 length: 16 amino acids. The CDR3 region has the DNA TGTGTCACCAGCAGAGCCTCCCTAGGGGGCACAGATACGCAGTATTTT. Protein product: CVTSRASLGGTDTQYF.

V and J are TRBV30 and TRBJ1-4; tentatively, D is TRBD1 (6 bases). CDR1 GTSNPN and CDR2 SVGIG come from the germline V gene (reference sequence). The V gene lost 6 bases and the J gene lost 8 bases, with 16 bases spanning the gap. The CDR3 contains 13 residues. The CDR3 nucleotides are TGTGCCTGCGAGGGGGGGGCGAGGGAAAAACTGTTTTTT. Protein sequence: CACEGGAREKLFF.

This clonotype was seen a handful of times. The chain uses TRBV6-5 and TRBJ2-1, with 12 bases lining up with TRBD2. With 6 bases clipped from V and 5 bases from J, the junction kept 8 bases outside the gene matches. The length of the CDR3 is 16 residues. The germline CDR1 and CDR2 sequences are MNHEY and SVGAGI. CDR3 DNA: TGTGCCAGCAGCAAGGGACTAGCGGGCAAGCACAATGAGCAGTTCTTC. Its translation: CASSKGLAGKHNEQFF.

There are many counts of this clonotype. The chain uses TRBV30 and TRBJ1-6, with D perhaps matching TRBD1 (5 bases). Germline CDR1 and CDR2: GTSNPN and SVGIG (reference sequence). The length of the CDR3 is 14 residues. V shed 3 bases and J shed 7 bases, with 13 bases lying between them. The CDR3 protein is CAWRVAGSNSPLHF. CDR3 nucleotide sequence: TGTGCCTGGAGGGTTGCAGGGTCGAATTCACCCCTCCACTTT. The variable domain in full, with the rest retrieved from reference TRBV30 and TRBJ1-6, is SQTIHQWPATLVQPVGSPLSLECTVEGTSNPNLYWYRQAAGRGLQLLFYSVGIGQISSEVPQNLSASRPQDRQFILSSKKLLLSDSGFYLCAWRVAGSNSPLHFGNGTRLTVT.

This clonotype was detected ten times or more. The chain has TRBV7-9 and TRBJ2-3; no definite D call. Between the trimmed V and J ends, which lost 5 bases and 1 base, there was a span of 7 bases. This CDR3 has 13 residues. CDR1 and CDR2 from the germline V gene are SEHNR and FQNEAQ (reference sequence). CDR3 protein: CASSPSGTDTQYF. The DNA for the CDR3 is TGTGCCAGCAGCCCGAGTGGCACAGATACGCAGTATTTT. The variable domain in full, completed from reference TRBV7-9 and TRBJ2-3, reads DTGVSQNPRHKITKRGQNVTFRCDPISEHNRLYWYRQTLGQGPEFLTYFQNEAQLEKSRLLSDRFSAERPKGSFSTLEIQRTEQGDSAMYLCASSPSGTDTQYFGPGTRLTVL.

This clonotype came up many times. The chain employs TRBV27 and TRBJ2-1; D remains unclear. Germline V gene sequence: CDR1 MNHEY, CDR2 SMNVEV (reference sequence). The CDR3 is made up of 12 amino acids. V was pared by 6 bases and J by 10 bases, with 13 bases between. The CDR3 loop is CASSTSPGEQFF. CDR3 nucleotides: TGTGCCAGCAGCACCTCTCCGGGCGAGCAGTTCTTC.

There are a few counts of this clonotype. This rearrangement joins TRBV7-2 to TRBJ1-2; 7 bases are a match to TRBD1. The germline CDR1 and CDR2 sequences are SGHTA and FQGNSA. CDR3 length: 14 residues. Trimming removed 5 bases from V and 2 bases from J; junction bases left unmatched: 5. The chain's CDR3 is CASSPDRANYGYTF. The CDR3 bases are TGTGCCAGCAGCCCCGACAGGGCCAACTATGGCTACACCTTC. The whole variable domain, remainder taken from reference TRBV7-2 and TRBJ1-2, is GAGVSQSPSNKVTEKGKDVELRCDPISGHTALYWYRQSLGQGLEFLIYFQGNSAPDKSGLPSDRFSAERTGGSVSTLTIQRTQQEDSAVYLCASSPDRANYGYTFGSGTRLTVV.

V is TRBV6-5 and J is TRBJ1-2; D call uncertain. CDR3 length: 17 amino acids. In germline, CDR1 is MNHEY, CDR2 SVGAGI. V shed 6 bases and J shed 6 bases, with 26 bases lying between them. The CDR3: CASRPFGSGPLGDGYTF. DNA of the CDR3: TGTGCCAGCAGACCGTTTGGATCGGGCCCCCTGGGTGATGGCTACACCTTC.

This clonotype was recorded many times. The chain joins TRBV12-3 or TRBV12-4 to TRBJ2-2, with 8 bases matching TRBD2. The V and J ends lost 6 bases and 3 bases, in that order; junction bases with no gene match: 9. This CDR3 spans 16 amino acids. The CDR3 loop is CASSPGGVWDTGELFF. In nucleotides, the CDR3 is TGTGCCAGCAGCCCCGGGGGGGTTTGGGACACCGGGGAGCTGTTTTTT.

The rearrangement links TRBV7-2 to TRBJ1-2; TRBD1 aligns across 9 bases. The germline V gene encodes CDR1 SGHTA and CDR2 FQGNSA. The junction had 4 bases not matched to a gene; V was cut back by 5 bases and J by 0 bases. The CDR3 has 15 amino acids. The CDR3: CASSGGTGSNYGYTF. Here the CDR3 DNA reads TGTGCCAGCAGCGGAGGGACAGGGTCTAACTATGGCTACACCTTC. Filled out from reference TRBV7-2 and TRBJ1-2, the complete variable domain reads GAGVSQSPSNKVTEKGKDVELRCDPISGHTALYWYRQSLGQGLEFLIYFQGNSAPDKSGLPSDRFSAERTGGSVSTLTIQRTQQEDSAVYLCASSGGTGSNYGYTFGSGTRLTVV.

This clonotype was seen at least ten times. The rearrangement links TRBV19 to TRBJ1-2, with unresolved D. The CDR3 is 11 amino acids. Looked up from germline, CDR1 is LNHDA and CDR2 is SQIVND (reference sequence). The V end was cut by 6 bases, the J end by 7 bases, with 9 bases between. CDR3 DNA: TGTGCCAGTAGAACGGTCGGTGGCTACACCTTC. This gives the protein CASRTVGGYTF.